Shown below are 11 T cell receptor beta chains from a single sample sequenced in a study of T cell repertoires in cytomegalovirus infection. Each CDR3 protein is one row after TCRdb ran MiXCR on the reads. The sample consists of about 890,000 distinct CDR3 sequences, around 32% of them appearing once. What these receptors recognize is not known. The specimen was cultured CD8+ T cells from PBMCs, collected from culture after CMV antigen stimulation. Receptor source: a human donor in good health (CMV status not recorded). Some clones in this sample may be carry-over from other donors' samples.

This rearrangement joins TRBV11-3 to TRBJ2-3; no clear D gene. This CDR3 has 17 amino acids. Per germline, CDR1 SGHNT and CDR2 YENEEA. Trimming removed 4 bases from V and 1 base from J, with 18 bases in between. The CDR3 DNA is TGTGCCAGCAGCTCAACGCCCGACTCGGGCGGCACAGATACGCAGTATTTT. This translates into CASSSTPDSGGTDTQYF.

As for this clonotype: One end of the junction varies from germline; a read error may be responsible. The chain links TRBV7-2 to TRBJ1-3; perhaps TRBD1 as D (6 bases). Germline V lookup: CDR1 SGHTA, CDR2 FQGNSA. The CDR3 spans 14 residues. In DNA form, the CDR3 reads TGTGTCAGCAGCCCGACAGGATCTGGAAACACCATATATTTT. It yields the protein CVSSPTGSGNTIYF.

The V gene is TRBV7-3, the J gene TRBJ2-1; 7 nucleotides line up with TRBD2. The germline gives CDR1 SGHTA, CDR2 FQGTGA. The CDR3 runs to 16 residues. After removal of 3 bases from V and 0 bases from J, the junction contained 5 bases not matched to a gene. The CDR3 nucleotides are TGTGCCAGCAGCTTGTTGCGGGGGACCTCCTACAATGAGCAGTTCTTC. Translated: CASSLLRGTSYNEQFF.

This clonotype was detected many times. The rearrangement joins TRBV7-6 to TRBJ2-2, with TRBD1 identical over 7 bases. This CDR3 spans 15 amino acids. Losses at the gene ends were 5 bases for V and 1 base for J; bases not matched to a gene: 4. CDR1 is SGHVS, CDR2 FNYEAQ, per germline. CDR3 loop: CASSQGDLNTGELFF. The CDR3 coding sequence is TGTGCCAGCAGCCAGGGGGACCTGAACACCGGGGAGCTGTTTTTT.

The chain has TRBV5-1 and TRBJ1-6, with D possibly TRBD1 on 6 matching bases. Deletions cut 1 base from V and 6 bases from J, with 11 bases between. Germline V gene sequence: CDR1 SGHRS, CDR2 YFSETQ. This CDR3 has 15 amino acids. This chain's CDR3 is CASSLTGNTNSPLHF. CDR3 in DNA: TGCGCCAGCAGCTTGACAGGGAATACTAATTCACCCCTCCACTTT.

V and J are TRBV27 and TRBJ1-2; 9 bases agree with TRBD1. In germline, CDR1 is MNHEY, CDR2 SMNVEV (reference sequence). The CDR3 runs to 14 residues. The ends lost 2 bases at V and 6 bases at J; junction bases unmatched: 4. CDR3 region: CASSLRRTGDGYTF. CDR3 in DNA: TGTGCCAGCAGTTTAAGGAGGACAGGGGATGGCTACACCTTC.

The rearrangement uses TRBV6-1 and TRBJ2-3, with D perhaps assigned TRBD1 or TRBD2 (5 bases each). The germline V gene encodes CDR1 MNHNS and CDR2 SASEGT. Trimming removed 7 bases from V and 6 bases from J, with 20 bases in between. CDR3 length: 15 residues. The DNA of the CDR3 is TGTGCCAGCATACATTGGGGGAAGAGATCGGATACGCAGTATTTT. Translating gives CASIHWGKRSDTQYF.

This clonotype was seen a handful of times. The chain couples TRBV7-9 to TRBJ1-2, with unresolved D. The germline V gene encodes CDR1 SEHNR and CDR2 FQNEAQ (reference sequence). The CDR3 runs to 13 residues. Trimming stripped 4 bases from V and 5 bases from J, with 11 bases between. This CDR3 is CASSSRVLYGYTF. CDR3 nucleotide sequence: TGTGCCAGCAGCTCCAGAGTTCTTTATGGCTACACCTTC.

Comment on this clonotype: A much larger clone differs from this one at a single base, so this may be a read error. The chain employs TRBV7-2 and TRBJ2-7; possibly TRBD1 for D (6 bases). V was shortened by 8 bases and J by 2 bases, with 16 bases between the two germline ends. The CDR3 contains 14 residues. Per the germline V gene, CDR1 is SGHTA and CDR2 is FQGNSA. CDR3 sequence: CASGYPGTPYEQYF. CDR3 coding DNA: TGTGCCAGCGGCTACCCCGGGACACCCTACGAGCAGTACTTC.

The gene calls are TRBV6-2 or TRBV6-3 and TRBJ2-7; maybe TRBD2 (6 bases). V lost 2 bases, J lost 3 bases, and 14 bases lay in between. The CDR3 covers 15 residues. The germline CDR1 and CDR2 sequences are MNHEY and SVGEGT. CDR3 loop: CASSYLRDSDYEQYF. DNA for the CDR3: TGTGCCAGCAGTTACCTCCGGGACTCAGACTACGAGCAGTACTTC.

The V call is TRBV27, the J call TRBJ2-4; a weak D match, TRBD1 (6 bases). V lost 0 bases and J lost 6, with 9 bases in between. CDR3 size: 14 residues. Looked up from germline, CDR1 is MNHEY and CDR2 is SMNVEV (reference sequence). DNA of the CDR3: TGTGCCAGCAGTTTATCGACAGGACGAAACATTCAGTACTTC. Protein: CASSLSTGRNIQYF.